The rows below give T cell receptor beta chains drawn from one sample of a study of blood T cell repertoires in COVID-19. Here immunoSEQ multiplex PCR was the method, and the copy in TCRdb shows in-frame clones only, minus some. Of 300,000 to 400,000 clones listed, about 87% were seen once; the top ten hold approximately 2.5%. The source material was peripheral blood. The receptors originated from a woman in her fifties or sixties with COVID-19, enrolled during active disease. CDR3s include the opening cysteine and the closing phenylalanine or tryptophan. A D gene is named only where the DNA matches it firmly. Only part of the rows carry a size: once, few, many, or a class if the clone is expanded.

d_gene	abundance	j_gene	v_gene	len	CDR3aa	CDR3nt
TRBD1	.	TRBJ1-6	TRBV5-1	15	CASSGPGTGVSPLHF	TGCGCCAGCAGCGGACCCGGGACAGGTGTTTCACCCCTCCACTTT
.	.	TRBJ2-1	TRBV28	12	CASSLSYNEQFF	TGTGCCAGCAGTCTATCGTACAATGAGCAGTTCTTC
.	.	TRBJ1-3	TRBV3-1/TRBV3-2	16	CASSQDYTGPGNTIYF	TGTGCCAGCAGCCAAGATTATACAGGCCCTGGAAACACCATATATTTT
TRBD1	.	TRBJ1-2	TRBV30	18	CAWSVYPPDRAFSYGYTF	TGTGCCTGGAGTGTCTACCCCCCGGACAGGGCATTCTCCTATGGCTACACCTTC
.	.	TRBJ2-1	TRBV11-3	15	CASSLEGRPYNEQFF	TGTGCCAGCAGCTTAGAGGGCAGGCCTTACAATGAGCAGTTCTTC
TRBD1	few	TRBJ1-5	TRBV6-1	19	CASSEEVSKQGLINQPQHF	TGTGCCAGCAGTGAAGAAGTCTCGAAACAGGGGCTAATCAATCAGCCCCAGCATTTT
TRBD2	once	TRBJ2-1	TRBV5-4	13	CASLSGDNNEQFF	TGTGCCAGCCTTAGCGGGGACAACAATGAGCAGTTCTTC
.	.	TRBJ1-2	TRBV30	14	CAWSRLQGFYGYTF	TGTGCCTGGAGTAGACTACAGGGATTCTATGGCTACACCTTC
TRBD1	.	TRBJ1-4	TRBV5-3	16	CARSKYRGRGDEKLFF	TGTGCCAGAAGCAAATACAGGGGGCGAGGGGATGAAAAACTGTTTTTT
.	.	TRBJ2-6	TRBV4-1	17	CASSQDRGGVGANVLTF	TGCGCCAGCAGCCAAGACCGAGGGGGTGTAGGGGCCAACGTCCTGACTTTC
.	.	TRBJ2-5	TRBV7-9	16	CASSLARIGGSETQYF	TGTGCCAGCAGCTTAGCTCGTATAGGGGGTTCGGAGACCCAGTACTTC
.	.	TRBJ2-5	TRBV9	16	CASSEGGTGAGETQYF	TGTGCCAGCAGCGAGGGGGGCACAGGGGCTGGGGAGACCCAGTACTTC
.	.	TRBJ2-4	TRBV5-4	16	CASSLDLAHAKNIQYF	TGTGCCAGCAGCTTGGATCTAGCCCATGCCAAAAACATTCAGTACTTC
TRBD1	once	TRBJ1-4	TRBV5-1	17	CASSTTGQGDRGEKLFF	TGCGCCAGCAGCACGACGGGACAGGGGGATCGAGGAGAAAAACTGTTTTTT
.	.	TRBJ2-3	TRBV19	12	CASTSSGDTQYF	TGTGCCAGTACGTCGAGTGGAGATACGCAGTATTTT